This paragraph reports one T cell receptor (beta chain). Antigen specificity is unknown. The data were obtained in a study of T cell responses to AZD1222 COVID-19 vaccine. At the level of the study: Second-dose groups at about 4 or about 12 weeks were pooled. Regarding the study as a whole: Spike-specific TCR breadth rose after two AZD1222 doses, and depth rose as well.

Data came from immunoSEQ multiplex PCR; TCRdb stores just in-frame clones and leaves some out. Here the sample spans around 100,000 clones, 90% being singletons. The source is an adult in good health. The input for sequencing was peripheral blood, taken on day 0 of AZD1222 vaccination.

The CDR3 nucleotides read TGTGCCAGCAGCCCCCGGGACCTTGGTGGCACTGAAGCTTTCTTT. Protein sequence: CASSPRDLGGTEAFF. The chain links TRBV9 to TRBJ1-1; D perhaps matches TRBD1 (5 bases). Germline V gives CDR1 SGDLS, CDR2 YYNGEE. The CDR3 has 15 amino acids. V lost 4 bases and J 4 bases, leaving 17 bases between the germline ends.